The subject of this entry is one T cell receptor beta chain. The sample comes from a study of blood T cell repertoires in COVID-19. Across the study: The origin of the acute and convalescent COVID-19 samples was the United States, Italy and Spain. PBMCs, B-cell-depleted T cells, or T cells were the source of the cDNA or gDNA that made up the material.

Trimming shortened V by 0 bases and J by 3 bases, and 9 bases separated the two germline ends. The CDR3 extends over 14 amino acids. Germline V gene data show CDR1 as MNHEY and CDR2 as SVGAGI. Authors' analysis steps: The assay estimated nucleated cells by amplifying reference gene primers. Produced via immunoSEQ multiplex PCR; TCRdb's table is partial and in-frame only. The V and J calls and clone size were taken over from that table, and D and trimming were inferred from the DNA. Of 380,000 or so clones in the sample, roughly 90% were seen once. This receptor was taken from a man aged 35-49 years with acute or convalescent COVID-19. The V gene is TRBV6-5, the J gene TRBJ2-7, with D maybe TRBD2 (5 bases). The sample taken for sequencing was peripheral blood. Here the CDR3 reads CASSYSSVVYEQYF. CDR3 nucleotide sequence: TGTGCCAGCAGTTACTCTAGCGTTGTCTACGAGCAGTACTTC.